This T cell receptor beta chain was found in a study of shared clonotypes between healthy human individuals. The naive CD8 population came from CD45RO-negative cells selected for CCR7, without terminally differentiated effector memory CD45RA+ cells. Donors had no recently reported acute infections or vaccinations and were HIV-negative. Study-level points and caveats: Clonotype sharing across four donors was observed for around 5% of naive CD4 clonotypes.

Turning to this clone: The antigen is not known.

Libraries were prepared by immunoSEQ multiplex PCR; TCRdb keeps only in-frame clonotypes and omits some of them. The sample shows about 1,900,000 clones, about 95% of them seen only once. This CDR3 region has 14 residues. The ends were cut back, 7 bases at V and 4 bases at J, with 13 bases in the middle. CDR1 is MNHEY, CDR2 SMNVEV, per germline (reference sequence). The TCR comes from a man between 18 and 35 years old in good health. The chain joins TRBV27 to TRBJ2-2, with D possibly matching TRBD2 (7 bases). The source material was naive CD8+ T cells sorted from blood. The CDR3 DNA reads TGTGCCAGCATGATAGGGGGGGCCACCGGGGAGCTGTTTTTT. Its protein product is CASMIGGATGELFF.